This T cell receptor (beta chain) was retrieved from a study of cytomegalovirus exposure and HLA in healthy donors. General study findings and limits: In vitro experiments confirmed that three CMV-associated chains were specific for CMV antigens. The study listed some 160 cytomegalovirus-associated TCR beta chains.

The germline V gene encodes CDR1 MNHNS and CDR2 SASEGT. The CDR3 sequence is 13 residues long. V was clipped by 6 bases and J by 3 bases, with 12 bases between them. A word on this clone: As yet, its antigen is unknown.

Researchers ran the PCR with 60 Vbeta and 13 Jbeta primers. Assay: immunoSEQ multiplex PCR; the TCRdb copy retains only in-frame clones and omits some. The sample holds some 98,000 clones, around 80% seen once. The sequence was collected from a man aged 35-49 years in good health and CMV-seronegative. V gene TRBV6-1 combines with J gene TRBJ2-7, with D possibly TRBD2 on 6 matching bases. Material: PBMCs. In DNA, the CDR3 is TGTGCCAGCAGGGAGGGACGGGTCTACGAGCAGTACTTC. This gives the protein CASREGRVYEQYF.